What follows is one TCR beta chain and its context. The data derive from a study of identical twins. Trimming shortened V by 2 bases and J by 0 bases, and 7 bases separated the two germline ends. Germline CDR1 is DFQATT and CDR2 is SNEGSKA (reference sequence). There are 14 residues in the CDR3. MiXCR was run by TCRdb on the 5' RACE reads, yielding one entry per CDR3 protein. The sample carries about 920,000 distinct CDR3 sequences, over 9% recorded once. This same sample was also taken into another study, of yellow fever vaccine responses in identical twins.

This rearrangement joins TRBV20-1 to TRBJ2-2; the D is unclear. The sequence was collected from a woman younger than 35 in good health. The sample was PBMCs. CDR3 DNA: TGCAGTGCTAGAACGACTGCGAACACCGGGGAGCTGTTTTTT. Amino acid sequence: CSARTTANTGELFF.